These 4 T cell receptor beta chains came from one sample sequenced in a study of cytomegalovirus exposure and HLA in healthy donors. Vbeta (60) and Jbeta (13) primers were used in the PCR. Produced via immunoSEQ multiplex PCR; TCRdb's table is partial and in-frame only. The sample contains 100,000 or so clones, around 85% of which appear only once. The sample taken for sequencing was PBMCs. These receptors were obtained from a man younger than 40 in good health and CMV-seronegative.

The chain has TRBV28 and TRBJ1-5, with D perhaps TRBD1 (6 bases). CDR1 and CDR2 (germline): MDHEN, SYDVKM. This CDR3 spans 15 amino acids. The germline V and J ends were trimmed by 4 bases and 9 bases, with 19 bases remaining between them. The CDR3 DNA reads TGTGCCAGCAGTTACCGGACAGATGGAGCACTGCCCCAGCATTTT. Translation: CASSYRTDGALPQHF.

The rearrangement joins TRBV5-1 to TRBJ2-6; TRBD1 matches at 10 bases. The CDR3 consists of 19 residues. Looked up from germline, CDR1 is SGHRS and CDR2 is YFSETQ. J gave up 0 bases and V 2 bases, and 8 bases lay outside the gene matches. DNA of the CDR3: TGCGCCAGCAGCTTAACCGGGACAGGGGATTACTCTGGGGCCAACGTCCTGACTTTC. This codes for CASSLTGTGDYSGANVLTF.

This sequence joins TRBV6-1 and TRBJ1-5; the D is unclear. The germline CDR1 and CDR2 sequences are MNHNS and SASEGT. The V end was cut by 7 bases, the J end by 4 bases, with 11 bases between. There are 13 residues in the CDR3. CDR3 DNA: TGTGCCAGCACCAACAGAGTAAATCAGCCCCAGCATTTT. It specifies CASTNRVNQPQHF.

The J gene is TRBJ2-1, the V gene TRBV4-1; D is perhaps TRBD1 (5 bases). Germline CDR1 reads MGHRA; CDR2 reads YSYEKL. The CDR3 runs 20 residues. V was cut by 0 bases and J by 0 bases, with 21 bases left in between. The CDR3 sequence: CASSQDYRKALLSSYNEQFF. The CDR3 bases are TGCGCCAGCAGCCAAGATTACAGGAAAGCGCTTTTAAGCTCCTACAATGAGCAGTTCTTC.